The present T cell receptor beta chain was sequenced within a study of early T cells in non-severe SARS-CoV-2 infection. Notes on this clonotype: Its ends do not fully match the called genes, so a read error is possible.

TCRdb independently ran MiXCR on the 5' RACE reads; one entry per CDR3 protein. The sample shows roughly 75,000 distinct CDR3 sequences, about 11% of them seen only once. CDR3 length: 14 amino acids. The germline CDR1 and CDR2 sequences are SGHRS and YFSETQ. Input material: whole blood. The source is an adult who was a healthcare worker with PCR-confirmed SARS-CoV-2 infection or an uninfected control (not recorded which). The chain combines TRBV5-1 with TRBJ2-7, with TRBD1 identical over 7 bases. The CDR3 loop reads CACSTLQGNYEQYF. The CDR3 DNA sequence: TGCGCCTGCAGCACCCTACAGGGGAACTACGAGCAGTACTTC.